Shown below are 4 T cell receptor beta chains from a single sample sequenced in a study of T-cell memory formation after mild COVID-19. From the 5' RACE reads, TCRdb called clonotypes with MiXCR, one entry per CDR3 protein. The sample carries 130,000 to 150,000 distinct CDR3 sequences, roughly 6.2% recorded once. The sequenced sample consisted of PBMCs or a T cell subset sorted from them (not recorded which). These receptors were obtained from an adult woman who had mild COVID-19 (a few samples of this study predate the infection). Cell type and time point are not known.

The chain is built from TRBV25-1 and TRBJ1-5; no reliable D call. V was shortened by 0 bases and J by 2 bases, with 8 bases between the two germline ends. The CDR3 totals 15 residues. Germline-derived CDR1 and CDR2 are MGHDK and SYGVNS. The CDR3 coding sequence is TGTGCCAGCAGTGAATACGACGGCGGCAATCAGCCCCAGCATTTT. This codes for CASSEYDGGNQPQHF. Variable domain in full (rest from reference TRBV25-1 and TRBJ1-5): EADIYQTPRYLVIGTGKKITLECSQTMGHDKMYWYQQDPGMELHLIHYSYGVNSTEKGDLSSESTVSRIRTEHFPLTLESARPSHTSQYLCASSEYDGGNQPQHFGDGTRLSIL.

The chain links TRBV12-3 or TRBV12-4 to TRBJ2-1; TRBD1 matches at 7 bases. CDR3 size: 16 residues. Trimming removed 0 bases from V and 1 base from J; junction bases left unmatched: 3. This CDR3 is CASSLAGGRSYNEQFF. CDR3 bases: TGTGCCAGCAGTTTAGCAGGGGGCAGGTCCTACAATGAGCAGTTCTTC.

This clonotype was detected a few times. This chain uses TRBV5-1 with TRBJ2-5; D is possibly TRBD2 (5 bases). In germline, CDR1 is SGHRS, CDR2 YFSETQ. This CDR3 has 16 residues. Deletions cut 3 bases from V and 3 bases from J, with 18 bases between. DNA of the CDR3: TGCGCCAGCAGCTGGGAGCAACTGGGGTTAGAAGAGACCCAGTACTTC. Translating it yields CASSWEQLGLEETQYF.

The CDR3 loop reads CASSPAGDRSYEQYF. For the CDR3, the DNA is TGCGCCAGCAGCCCCGCCGGGGACCGTTCCTACGAGCAGTACTTC. The chain has TRBV5-1 and TRBJ2-7, with D perhaps TRBD1 or TRBD2 (5 bases each). V was pared by 4 bases and J by 1 base, with 15 bases between. Per germline, CDR1 SGHRS and CDR2 YFSETQ. This CDR3 has 15 amino acids.